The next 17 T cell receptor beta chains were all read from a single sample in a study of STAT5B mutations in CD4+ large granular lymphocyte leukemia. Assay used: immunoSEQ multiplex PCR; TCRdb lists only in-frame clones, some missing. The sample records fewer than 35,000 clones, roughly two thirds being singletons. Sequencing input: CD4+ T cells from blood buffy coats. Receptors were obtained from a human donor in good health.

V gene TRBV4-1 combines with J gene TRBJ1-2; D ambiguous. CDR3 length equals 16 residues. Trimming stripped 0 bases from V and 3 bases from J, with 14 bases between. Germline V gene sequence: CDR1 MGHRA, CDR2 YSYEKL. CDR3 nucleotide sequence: TGCGCCAGCAGCCAAGAACTTCGGCGGGAGGACTATGGCTACACCTTC. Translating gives CASSQELRREDYGYTF.

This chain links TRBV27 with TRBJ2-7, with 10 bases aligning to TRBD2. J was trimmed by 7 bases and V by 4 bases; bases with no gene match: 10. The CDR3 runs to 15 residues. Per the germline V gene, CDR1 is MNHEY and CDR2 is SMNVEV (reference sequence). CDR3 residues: CASSSTSGAVGEQYF. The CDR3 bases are TGTGCCAGCAGTTCTACTAGCGGGGCTGTGGGGGAGCAGTACTTC.

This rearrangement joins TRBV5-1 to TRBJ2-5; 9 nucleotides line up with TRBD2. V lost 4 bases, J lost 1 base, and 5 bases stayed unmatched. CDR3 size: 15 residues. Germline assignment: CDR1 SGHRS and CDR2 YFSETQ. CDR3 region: CASSQRGVTQETQYF. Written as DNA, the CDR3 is TGCGCCAGCAGCCAGCGGGGGGTTACCCAAGAGACCCAGTACTTC.

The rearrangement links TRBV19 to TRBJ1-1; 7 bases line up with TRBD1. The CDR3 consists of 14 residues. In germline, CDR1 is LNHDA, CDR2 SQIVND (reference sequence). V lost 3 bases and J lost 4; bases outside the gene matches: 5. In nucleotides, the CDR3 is TGTGCCAGTAGTATTGGGAACAGGGGCACTGAAGCTTTCTTT. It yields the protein CASSIGNRGTEAFF. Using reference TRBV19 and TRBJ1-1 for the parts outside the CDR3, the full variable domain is DGGITQSPKYLFRKEGQNVTLSCEQNLNHDAMYWYRQDPGQGLRLIYYSQIVNDFQKGDIAEGYSVSREKKESFPLTVTSAQKNPTAFYLCASSIGNRGTEAFFGQGTRLTVV.

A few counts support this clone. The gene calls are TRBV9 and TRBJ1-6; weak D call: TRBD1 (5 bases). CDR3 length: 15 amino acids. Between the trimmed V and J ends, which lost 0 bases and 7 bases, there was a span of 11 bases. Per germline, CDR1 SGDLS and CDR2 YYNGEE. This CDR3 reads CASSVVGGMNSPLHF. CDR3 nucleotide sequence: TGTGCCAGCAGCGTAGTGGGGGGTATGAATTCACCCCTCCACTTT.

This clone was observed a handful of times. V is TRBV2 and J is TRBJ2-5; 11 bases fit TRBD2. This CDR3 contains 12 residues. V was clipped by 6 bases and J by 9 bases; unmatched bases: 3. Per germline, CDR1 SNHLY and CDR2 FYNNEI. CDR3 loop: CASSVAGGPQYF. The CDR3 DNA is TGTGCCAGCAGCGTAGCGGGGGGGCCCCAGTACTTC.

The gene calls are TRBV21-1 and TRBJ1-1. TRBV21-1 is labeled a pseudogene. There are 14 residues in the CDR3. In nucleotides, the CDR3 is TGTGCCAGCAGCATAGCCCTCGGCCCGCCCGAAGCTTTCTTT. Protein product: CASSIALGPPEAFF.

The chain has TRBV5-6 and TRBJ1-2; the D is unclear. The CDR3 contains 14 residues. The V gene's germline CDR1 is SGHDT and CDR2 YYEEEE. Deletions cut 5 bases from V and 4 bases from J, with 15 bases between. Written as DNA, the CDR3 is TGTGCCAGCAGTCCCGGCGGAGGGTCCTATGGCTACACCTTC. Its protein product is CASSPGGGSYGYTF. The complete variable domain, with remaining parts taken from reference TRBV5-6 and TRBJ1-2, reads DAGVTQSPTHLIKTRGQQVTLRCSPKSGHDTVSWYQQALGQGPQFIFQYYEEEERQRGNFPDRFSGHQFPNYSSELNVNALLLGDSALYLCASSPGGGSYGYTFGSGTRLTVV.

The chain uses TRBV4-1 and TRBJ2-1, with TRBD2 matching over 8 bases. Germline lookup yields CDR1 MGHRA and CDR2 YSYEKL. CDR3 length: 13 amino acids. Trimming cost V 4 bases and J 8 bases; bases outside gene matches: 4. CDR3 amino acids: CASSPLTSDEQFF. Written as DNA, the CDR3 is TGCGCCAGCAGCCCTTTGACTAGCGATGAGCAGTTCTTC.

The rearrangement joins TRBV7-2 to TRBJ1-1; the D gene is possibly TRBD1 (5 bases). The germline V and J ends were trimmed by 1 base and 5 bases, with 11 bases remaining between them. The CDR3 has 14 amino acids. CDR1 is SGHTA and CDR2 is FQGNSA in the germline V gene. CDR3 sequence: CASSLGAGLTEAFF. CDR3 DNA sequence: TGTGCCAGCAGCTTAGGCGCAGGGCTGACTGAAGCTTTCTTT.

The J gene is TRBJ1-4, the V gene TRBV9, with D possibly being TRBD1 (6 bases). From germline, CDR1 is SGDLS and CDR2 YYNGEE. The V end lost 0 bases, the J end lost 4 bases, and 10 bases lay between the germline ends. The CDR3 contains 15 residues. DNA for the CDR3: TGTGCCAGCAGCGTAGGACAGGCCTTTAATGAAAAACTGTTTTTT. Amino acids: CASSVGQAFNEKLFF.

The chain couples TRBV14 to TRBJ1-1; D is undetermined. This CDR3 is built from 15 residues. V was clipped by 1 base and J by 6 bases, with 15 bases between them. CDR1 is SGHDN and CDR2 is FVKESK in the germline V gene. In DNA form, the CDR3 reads TGTGCCAGCAGCCAAGCCATCGGGCTAGGTGCTGAAGCTTTCTTT. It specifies CASSQAIGLGAEAFF.

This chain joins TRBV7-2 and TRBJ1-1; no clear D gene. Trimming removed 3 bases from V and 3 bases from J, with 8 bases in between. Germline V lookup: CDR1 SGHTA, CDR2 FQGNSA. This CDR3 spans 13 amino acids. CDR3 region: CASSFQRDTEAFF. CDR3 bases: TGTGCCAGCAGCTTTCAGCGAGACACTGAAGCTTTCTTT. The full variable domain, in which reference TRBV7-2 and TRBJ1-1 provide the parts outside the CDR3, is GAGVSQSPSNKVTEKGKDVELRCDPISGHTALYWYRQSLGQGLEFLIYFQGNSAPDKSGLPSDRFSAERTGGSVSTLTIQRTQQEDSAVYLCASSFQRDTEAFFGQGTRLTVV.

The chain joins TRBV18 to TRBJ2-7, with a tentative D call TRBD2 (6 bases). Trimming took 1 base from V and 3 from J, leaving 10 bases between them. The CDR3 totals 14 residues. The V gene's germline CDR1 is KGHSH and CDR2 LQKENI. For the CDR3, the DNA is TGTGCCAGCTCACCACTCCCCGGGAGCTACGAGCAGTACTTC. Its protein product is CASSPLPGSYEQYF.

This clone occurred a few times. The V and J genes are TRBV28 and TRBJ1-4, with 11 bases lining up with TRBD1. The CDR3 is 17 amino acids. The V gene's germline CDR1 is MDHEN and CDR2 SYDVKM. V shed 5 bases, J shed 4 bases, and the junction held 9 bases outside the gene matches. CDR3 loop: CASSLGGTGGVNEKLFF. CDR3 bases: TGTGCCAGCAGTCTGGGGGGGACAGGGGGAGTTAATGAAAAACTGTTTTTT.

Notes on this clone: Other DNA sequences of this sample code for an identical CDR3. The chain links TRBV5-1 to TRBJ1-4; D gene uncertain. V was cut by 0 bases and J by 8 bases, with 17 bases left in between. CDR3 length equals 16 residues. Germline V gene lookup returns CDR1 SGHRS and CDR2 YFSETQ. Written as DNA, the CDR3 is TGCGCCAGCAGCTTGGAGGGCAGACAAGGAAGCGAAAAACTGTTTTTT. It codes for CASSLEGRQGSEKLFF.

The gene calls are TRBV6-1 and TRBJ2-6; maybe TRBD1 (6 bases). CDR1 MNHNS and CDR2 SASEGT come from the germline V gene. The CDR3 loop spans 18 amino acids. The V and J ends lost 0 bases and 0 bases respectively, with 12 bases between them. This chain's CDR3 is CASSEASQGLSGANVLTF. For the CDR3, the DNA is TGTGCCAGCAGTGAAGCGTCACAGGGCCTCTCTGGGGCCAACGTCCTGACTTTC.